These 20 T cell receptor beta chains share one sample of origin, sequenced in a study of T cell changes during pregnancy in multiple sclerosis. Sequencing used immunoSEQ multiplex PCR; TCRdb keeps in-frame clones, though not all of them. This sample yields fewer than 65,000 clones, of which about 92% are seen a single time; approximately 1.9% belongs to the top ten. Material: peripheral blood, obtained in the second trimester of pregnancy. The origin of the receptors is a female donor with multiple sclerosis, enrolled in a pregnancy study.

This chain joins TRBV28 and TRBJ2-2, with 9 bases fitting TRBD1. V trimming: 5 bases; J trimming: 4 bases; junction bases outside the gene matches: 8. Germline assignment: CDR1 MDHEN and CDR2 SYDVKM. This CDR3 has 16 amino acids. DNA for the CDR3: TGTGCCAGCAGTAAACAGGGGGCGCGGGTCACCGGGGAGCTGTTTTTT. Protein product: CASSKQGARVTGELFF.

This CDR3 reads CASSATGSSYEQYF. CDR3 in DNA: TGTGCCAGCAGCGCGACAGGGAGCTCCTACGAGCAGTACTTC. This rearrangement joins TRBV4-2 to TRBJ2-7, with 7 bases aligning to TRBD1. The ends lost 5 bases at V and 0 bases at J; junction bases unmatched: 4. The CDR3 length is 14 residues. Germline V gene lookup returns CDR1 LGHNA and CDR2 YNFKEQ.

V and J are TRBV15 and TRBJ2-3, with a tentative D call TRBD2 (6 bases). The CDR3 contains 16 residues. Looked up from germline, CDR1 is LNHNV and CDR2 is YYDKDF (reference sequence). Between the trimmed V and J ends, which lost 0 bases and 3 bases, there was a span of 13 bases. In nucleotides, the CDR3 is TGTGCCACCAGCAGAGAAGGCCCTAGCGCGACAGATACGCAGTATTTT. Translating it yields CATSREGPSATDTQYF. The variable domain in full, completed from reference TRBV15 and TRBJ2-3, reads DAMVIQNPRYQVTQFGKPVTLSCSQTLNHNVMYWYQQKSSQAPKLLFHYYDKDFNNEADTPDNFQSRRPNTSFCFLDIRSPGLGDTAMYLCATSREGPSATDTQYFGPGTRLTVL.

The V gene is TRBV4-2, the J gene TRBJ2-1, with TRBD2 as a possible D gene (5 bases). This CDR3 is 15 amino acids long. From germline, CDR1 is LGHNA and CDR2 YNFKEQ. V was trimmed by 0 bases and J by 7 bases, leaving 13 bases between them. The CDR3 spells CASSQEDSSRNEQFF. CDR3 in DNA: TGTGCCAGCAGCCAAGAGGACTCTAGCAGGAATGAGCAGTTCTTC.

The chain recombines TRBV19 with TRBJ2-3; D is perhaps TRBD1 (5 bases). Trimming shortened V by 5 bases and J by 0 bases, and 9 bases separated the two germline ends. CDR3 size: 14 residues. Germline CDR1 is LNHDA and CDR2 is SQIVND (reference sequence). Written as DNA, the CDR3 is TGTGCCAGTAGTTATAGGGGTAGCACAGATACGCAGTATTTT. This codes for CASSYRGSTDTQYF. The complete variable domain, with remaining parts taken from reference TRBV19 and TRBJ2-3, reads DGGITQSPKYLFRKEGQNVTLSCEQNLNHDAMYWYRQDPGQGLRLIYYSQIVNDFQKGDIAEGYSVSREKKESFPLTVTSAQKNPTAFYLCASSYRGSTDTQYFGPGTRLTVL.

The chain recombines TRBV27 with TRBJ2-3; weak D call: TRBD1 (6 bases). V lost 6 bases and J 4 bases, leaving 11 bases between the germline ends. The CDR3 totals 13 residues. In germline, CDR1 is MNHEY, CDR2 SMNVEV (reference sequence). CDR3 sequence: CASRSTGSDTQYF. CDR3 sequence (DNA): TGTGCCAGCAGGAGTACAGGGTCAGATACGCAGTATTTT.

The CDR3 loop reads CASSSLRARGRLRAKNIQYF. The CDR3 coding sequence is TGTGCCAGCAGCTCGTTAAGGGCTCGCGGGAGGCTCCGGGCCAAAAACATTCAGTACTTC. The V gene is TRBV7-8, the J gene TRBJ2-4; TRBD2 matches 8 bases. The CDR3 contains 20 residues. The trim removed 4 bases at V and 1 base at J, leaving 18 bases unmatched. The V gene's germline CDR1 is SGHVS and CDR2 FQNEAQ.

This rearrangement joins TRBV7-2 to TRBJ2-1, with TRBD2 matching over 9 bases. V was pared by 4 bases and J by 7 bases, with 8 bases of the junction left unmatched. Germline values: CDR1 SGHTA, CDR2 FQGNSA. CDR3 length equals 15 residues. CDR3 DNA sequence: TGTGCCAGCAGCTCCTTTCCGGGACTAGCAAATGAGCAGTTCTTC. Protein sequence: CASSSFPGLANEQFF.

The chain combines TRBV6-5 with TRBJ2-7; TRBD2 matches at 7 bases. CDR3 size: 15 residues. CDR1 is MNHEY, CDR2 SVGAGI, per germline. The J segment lost 4 bases and the V segment lost 6 bases, leaving 12 bases of the junction unmatched. As DNA, the CDR3 is TGTGCCAGCAGCTTGGGAGGCGGGAGTCAATACGAGCAGTACTTC. Protein product: CASSLGGGSQYEQYF.

The chain recombines TRBV20-1 with TRBJ2-5; D is perhaps TRBD2 (7 bases). Germline V gives CDR1 DFQATT, CDR2 SNEGSKA (reference sequence). This CDR3 has 11 amino acids. CDR3: CSAGGRETQYF. CDR3 in DNA: TGCAGCGCCGGGGGGCGGGAGACCCAGTACTTC.

The chain links TRBV4-3 to TRBJ2-2, with D possibly being TRBD2 (6 bases). This CDR3 has 15 residues. Trimming pared 0 bases from V and 7 bases from J, leaving 12 bases between. Germline-derived CDR1 and CDR2 are LGHNA and YSLEER. CDR3 amino acids: CASSQDLGGVGELFF. The DNA of the CDR3 is TGCGCCAGCAGCCAAGACCTGGGGGGAGTCGGGGAGCTGTTTTTT.

This chain joins TRBV27 and TRBJ2-7; 9 bases fit TRBD2. CDR1 is MNHEY and CDR2 is SMNVEV in the germline V gene (reference sequence). This CDR3 region has 15 residues. Trimming took 2 bases from V and 5 from J; bases not matched to a gene: 7. In nucleotides, the CDR3 is TGTGCCAGCAGTTTAGGGGGTAGCGGGAGCCACGAGCAGTACTTC. Residues: CASSLGGSGSHEQYF.

V and J are TRBV25-1 and TRBJ2-7, with 9 bases that match TRBD1. CDR3 length: 17 amino acids. Germline V CDR1 and CDR2: MGHDK, SYGVNS. V was clipped by 4 bases and J by 3 bases; unmatched bases: 13. CDR3 amino acids: CASSVKPTGGEFYEQYF. DNA of the CDR3: TGTGCCAGCAGTGTGAAGCCAACAGGGGGCGAATTCTACGAGCAGTACTTC.

The chain carries TRBV5-4 and TRBJ2-1; the match to TRBD2 covers 8 bases. The J segment lost 5 bases and the V segment lost 4 bases, leaving 11 bases of the junction unmatched. Germline V lookup: CDR1 SGHNT, CDR2 YYREEE (reference sequence). The CDR3 runs to 16 residues. The CDR3 here is CASSLNSGMGHNEQFF. CDR3 coding DNA: TGTGCCAGCAGCCTAAATAGCGGGATGGGCCACAATGAGCAGTTCTTC.

The DNA for the CDR3 is TGTGCCAGCAGGACACCTTTCTCTGGAAACACCATATATTTT. As protein: CASRTPFSGNTIYF. The gene calls are TRBV11-2 and TRBJ1-3, with D uncertain. This CDR3 has 14 residues. CDR1 and CDR2 from the germline V gene are SGHAT and FQNNGV. Trimming shortened V by 6 bases and J by 0 bases, and 9 bases separated the two germline ends.

This sequence joins TRBV11-3 and TRBJ1-2; D might be TRBD1 (6 bases). V lost 5 bases and J 3 bases, leaving 10 bases between the germline ends. This CDR3 is 13 amino acids long. CDR1 and CDR2 (germline): SGHNT, YENEEA. CDR3: CASSGQTHYGYTF. The CDR3 nucleotides read TGTGCCAGCAGCGGACAGACGCACTATGGCTACACCTTC.

This chain connects TRBV30 to TRBJ2-7; D may be TRBD2 (6 bases). In germline, CDR1 is GTSNPN, CDR2 SVGIG (reference sequence). The CDR3 consists of 13 residues. V lost 0 bases to trimming and J lost 3 bases, with 9 bases between them. In DNA form, the CDR3 reads TGTGCCTGGAGTGTAAGGGGAGGCTACGAGCAGTACTTC. The encoded protein is CAWSVRGGYEQYF.

The J gene is TRBJ1-1, the V gene TRBV11-3; TRBD1 matches 10 bases. V gave up 1 base and J gave up 5 bases; unmatched junction bases: 1. Germline V gene lookup returns CDR1 SGHNT and CDR2 YENEEA. CDR3 length: 14 amino acids. The CDR3 DNA follows: TGTGCCAGCAGCTTAGGACAGGGGGCAACTGAAGCTTTCTTT. Translating gives CASSLGQGATEAFF.

The J gene is TRBJ2-7, the V gene TRBV7-2; no reliable D call. V was pared by 3 bases and J by 5 bases, with 8 bases between. Germline CDR1 is SGHTA and CDR2 is FQGNSA. The length of the CDR3 is 12 residues. For the CDR3, the DNA is TGTGCCAGCAGCTTGGTCGAGAACGAGCAGTACTTC. Translating gives CASSLVENEQYF.

The J gene is TRBJ1-5, the V gene TRBV19, with TRBD1 matching over 9 bases. Unmatched junction bases numbered 7, after V lost 2 bases and J lost 5 bases. The CDR3 consists of 16 residues. Germline assignment: CDR1 LNHDA and CDR2 SQIVND (reference sequence). The CDR3 DNA follows: TGTGCCAGTAGTATACGGGGACAGGGACCTTATCAGCCCCAGCATTTT. Amino acid sequence: CASSIRGQGPYQPQHF.